This TCR beta chain was sequenced in a study of T cell responses to AZD1222 COVID-19 vaccine. Study-level findings and limits: Among AZD1222 vaccinees, only six were seropositive at baseline.

With V trimmed by 1 base and J by 6 bases, 5 bases remained unmatched. CDR1 is LGHNA and CDR2 is YSLEER in the germline V gene. This CDR3 has 16 amino acids. The data were produced by immunoSEQ multiplex PCR, yet TCRdb's version contains in-frame clones alone and is incomplete. Of 130,000 or so clones listed, about 94% are singletons. As regards this clone: Its antigen is as yet unknown.

The input for sequencing was peripheral blood, taken 28 days after the second AZD1222 dose. The rearrangement joins TRBV4-3 to TRBJ2-1, with 11 bases fitting TRBD2. The TCR originated in an adult who received the AZD1222 COVID-19 vaccine. CDR3 nucleotides: TGCGCCAGCAGCCAAGTTAGCGGGGGGGCAGGCAATGAGCAGTTCTTC. Residues: CASSQVSGGAGNEQFF.